The TCR beta chain under discussion was sequenced for a study of T cell responses to AZD1222 COVID-19 vaccine. This clone was counted between two and nine times. Its antigen is as yet unknown. Points from the study as a whole: Among the donors, most were white British and more were female, and clonal diversity was possibly underestimated. Vaccine-associated CD4 TCRs ranged over spike, dominating at 160-218 and 743-854.

Sequenced by immunoSEQ multiplex PCR; TCRdb stores in-frame clones only, minus some. The table has about 160,000 clones, nearly 90% seen once; the top ten hold just over 5%. Germline CDR1 is LNHDA and CDR2 is SQIVND (reference sequence). There are 13 residues in the CDR3. The V end lost 7 bases, the J end lost 4 bases, and 13 bases lay between the germline ends. The sequence derives from an adult in good health. This sequence joins TRBV19 and TRBJ1-2; TRBD1 is a possible D gene (6 bases). Sequenced here: peripheral blood, sampled on day 0 of AZD1222 vaccination. The CDR3 DNA reads as TGTGCCAGTACCCCCGGGACACTCTATGGCTACACCTTC. As protein: CASTPGTLYGYTF.